The 8 T cell receptor beta chains below were found in one sample sequenced in a study of T cell changes during pregnancy in multiple sclerosis. TCRdb's copy holds only in-frame clones and misses some; the assay was immunoSEQ multiplex PCR. This table has approximately 20,000 clones, 80% to 90% appearing once. Material: CD8+ T cells from peripheral blood mononuclear cells, obtained in the second trimester of pregnancy. The receptors come from a female donor in good health, enrolled as a control in a pregnancy study.

The chain uses TRBV5-1 and TRBJ1-2; 8 bases are shared with TRBD1. The CDR3 consists of 13 residues. Losses at the gene ends were 9 bases for V and 8 bases for J; bases not matched to a gene: 12. Germline assignment: CDR1 SGHRS and CDR2 YFSETQ. CDR3 sequence (DNA): TGCGCCACTAACCCCGGACAGGGTAGGGGCTACACCTTC. Amino acids: CATNPGQGRGYTF.

This clone was seen a single time. V gene TRBV4-1 combines with J gene TRBJ1-1; the D is unclear. This CDR3 region has 13 residues. Deletions cut 1 base from V and 1 base from J, with 4 bases between. Germline CDR1 is MGHRA and CDR2 is YSYEKL. In DNA, the CDR3 is TGCGCCAGCAGCCAAGGAGCGAACACTGAAGCTTTCTTT. Protein: CASSQGANTEAFF.

V usage is TRBV7-9 and J usage is TRBJ1-2, with D perhaps TRBD1 (5 bases). Per the germline V gene, CDR1 is SEHNR and CDR2 is FQNEAQ (reference sequence). Trimming stripped 1 base from V and 4 bases from J, with 13 bases between. The CDR3 length is 15 residues. The CDR3 region is CASSLGQGWSYGYTF. For the CDR3, the DNA is TGTGCCAGCAGCTTAGGCCAGGGATGGAGCTATGGCTACACCTTC.

This clone was observed once. The chain combines TRBV27 with TRBJ2-3; TRBD1 might be the D (6 bases). This CDR3 is built from 16 residues. The V gene's germline CDR1 is MNHEY and CDR2 SMNVEV (reference sequence). The V end was cut by 5 bases, the J end by 2 bases, with 17 bases between. CDR3 sequence reads: CASSLRQDLNTDTQYF. The CDR3, as DNA: TGTGCCAGCAGTCTAAGACAGGACCTAAACACAGATACGCAGTATTTT.

The rearrangement uses TRBV5-5 and TRBJ1-1; unclear D gene. V dropped 3 bases and J dropped 0 bases, with 15 bases sitting between them. The V gene's germline CDR1 is SGHKS and CDR2 YYEKEE (reference sequence). The CDR3 has 16 residues. The CDR3 sequence: CASSSPQLDLNTEAFF. CDR3 DNA: TGTGCCAGCAGCTCGCCGCAGTTGGACTTGAACACTGAAGCTTTCTTT.

The rearrangement uses TRBV30 and TRBJ1-5; D is unclear. Trimming took 5 bases from V and 6 from J, leaving 11 bases between them. Germline V CDR1 and CDR2: GTSNPN, SVGIG (reference sequence). The CDR3 sequence is 12 residues long. The CDR3, as DNA: TGTGCCTGGGGGCAGTATGGTCAGCCCCAGCATTTT. As protein: CAWGQYGQPQHF.

The chain uses TRBV14 and TRBJ2-1, with TRBD2 identical over 10 bases. The CDR3 totals 19 residues. V lost 1 base, J lost 2 bases, and 11 bases stayed unmatched. CDR1 is SGHDN, CDR2 FVKESK, per germline. This chain's CDR3 is CASSQGTSGRTGTYNEQFF. The CDR3 nucleotides are TGTGCCAGCAGCCAAGGGACTAGCGGACGAACTGGTACCTACAATGAGCAGTTCTTC.

V gene TRBV7-9 combines with J gene TRBJ2-5; 11 bases match TRBD1. The CDR3 is 15 amino acids. The J segment lost 11 bases and the V segment lost 5 bases, leaving 13 bases of the junction unmatched. Germline CDR1 reads SEHNR; CDR2 reads FQNEAQ (reference sequence). The CDR3 DNA reads as TGTGCCAGCAGCACATCGGGGACAGGGGGACGGGAGCAGTACTTC. As protein: CASSTSGTGGREQYF.